The 23 T cell receptor beta chains below were found in one sample sequenced in a study of regulatory T cells in long-lasting Graves disease. Stated time point: newly diagnosed GD, antithyroid drugs for less than 3 months. Following extraction of RNA from PBMCs, that RNA was used to make the TCR library. Libraries of TCR beta came from iRepertoire HTBI primers plus Arm-PCR of CDR3 regions. Using its own MiXCR run on the multiplex PCR reads, TCRdb lists one record per CDR3 protein. Here the sample spans more than 450,000 distinct CDR3 sequences, approximately 12% being singletons. The data also belong to a second study, concerning T cells in Graves' hyperthyroidism and ophthalmopathy.

The material sequenced was peripheral blood mononuclear cells (PBMCs), taken at new diagnosis, from a patient treated with antithyroid drugs. These receptor sequences come from a woman aged 25-40 years with Graves disease.

Turning to this clonotype: Possible read error: a much larger clone is one base away. The chain links TRBV7-9 to TRBJ2-1; D not resolved. V gave up 1 base and J gave up 10 bases, with 14 bases separating them. Germline assignment: CDR1 SEHNR and CDR2 FQNEAQ (reference sequence). This CDR3 is 14 amino acids long. This CDR3 is CASSLVPDGYEQFF. The CDR3 DNA reads as TGTGCCAGCAGCTTAGTGCCTGACGGTTACGAGCAGTTCTTC.

This clonotype was recorded at least ten times. The chain carries TRBV27 and TRBJ1-2; D unresolved. The CDR3 extends over 15 amino acids. Trimming took 0 bases from V and 8 from J, leaving 16 bases between them. Germline V gives CDR1 MNHEY, CDR2 SMNVEV (reference sequence). CDR3 DNA sequence: TGTGCCAGCAGTTTATCGCCCCCCCGGGATGGGGGCTACACCTTC. It yields the protein CASSLSPPRDGGYTF.

J is TRBJ2-1 and V is TRBV20-1; 9 bases match TRBD1. There are 14 residues in the CDR3. J gave up 1 base and V 5 bases, and 3 bases lay outside the gene matches. Germline V gene data show CDR1 as DFQATT and CDR2 as SNEGSKA (reference sequence). The CDR3 sequence: CSAWTGVSYNEQFF. Here the CDR3 DNA reads TGCAGTGCTTGGACAGGGGTATCCTACAATGAGCAGTTCTTC.

This clonotype was recorded a few times. The rearrangement uses TRBV20-1 and TRBJ2-1, with D maybe TRBD1 (6 bases). V was trimmed by 1 base and J by 6 bases, leaving 13 bases between them. The CDR3 is 14 residues long. The germline CDR1 and CDR2 sequences are DFQATT and SNEGSKA (reference sequence). The DNA for the CDR3 is TGCAGTGCTAGAGGAACCGGGACACGCAATGAGCAGTTCTTC. This sequence encodes CSARGTGTRNEQFF.

The chain combines TRBV27 with TRBJ2-7; 13 bases fit TRBD2. J lost 6 bases, V lost 10 bases, and 12 bases had no gene match. This CDR3 is built from 15 residues. The V gene's germline CDR1 is MNHEY and CDR2 SMNVEV (reference sequence). The CDR3 here is CATARLAGGPSEQYF. The CDR3 coding sequence is TGTGCCACCGCCCGACTAGCGGGAGGCCCGTCCGAGCAGTACTTC.

The rearrangement links TRBV28 to TRBJ2-3; 9 bases match TRBD1. Germline-derived CDR1 and CDR2 are MDHEN and SYDVKM. J was trimmed by 0 bases and V by 5 bases; bases with no gene match: 6. The CDR3 consists of 16 residues. CDR3 DNA sequence: TGTGCCAGCAGTCCCCGGACAGGGGTTAGCACAGATACGCAGTATTTT. Protein sequence: CASSPRTGVSTDTQYF.

The sample holds many counts of this clonotype. The chain carries TRBV28 and TRBJ1-2; 10 bases agree with TRBD1. There are 16 residues in the CDR3. Losses at the gene ends were 5 bases for V and 8 bases for J; bases not matched to a gene: 14. The germline V gene has CDR1 MDHEN and CDR2 SYDVKM. CDR3 residues: CASSPPLGQGRRGYTF. CDR3 coding DNA: TGTGCCAGCAGTCCACCCCTGGGACAGGGGCGCAGGGGCTACACCTTC.

This clonotype has a handful of counts. The chain uses TRBV11-2 and TRBJ2-7; TRBD2 matches at 14 bases. This CDR3 region has 16 residues. With 5 bases clipped from V and 5 bases from J, the junction kept 8 bases outside the gene matches. Germline CDR1 reads SGHAT; CDR2 reads FQNNGV. CDR3 loop: CASSPGTSGSPNEQYF. CDR3 DNA sequence: TGTGCCAGCAGCCCCGGGACTAGCGGGAGCCCCAACGAGCAGTACTTC.

This clonotype was found many times. One end of the junction is discordant with germline, which a read error may explain. This chain links TRBV30 with TRBJ1-1; the match to TRBD1 covers 9 bases. Per the germline V gene, CDR1 is GTSNPN and CDR2 is SVGIG (reference sequence). The CDR3 sequence is 12 residues long. The CDR3 region has the DNA TGTGCCCGGAGACAGGGGGGGACAAGTTGGGCTTTT. This encodes CARRQGGTSWAF. Filled out from reference TRBV30 and TRBJ1-1, the complete variable domain reads SQTIHQWPATLVQPVGSPLSLECTVEGTSNPNLYWYRQAAGRGLQLLFYSVGIGQISSEVPQNLSASRPQDRQFILSSKKLLLSDSGFYLCARRQGGTSWAFGQGTRLTVV.

There are many counts of this clonotype. The chain recombines TRBV28 with TRBJ1-1, with 8 nucleotides matching TRBD1. V was pared by 8 bases and J by 7 bases, with 15 bases of the junction left unmatched. The germline CDR1 and CDR2 sequences are MDHEN and SYDVKM. The CDR3 has 15 residues. The CDR3 protein is CASPPAGQDRNEAFF. In nucleotides, the CDR3 is TGTGCCAGCCCGCCGGCGGGACAGGACAGGAATGAAGCTTTCTTT.

Many counts were recorded for this clonotype. The V call is TRBV27, the J call TRBJ2-3; 10 bases agree with TRBD2. The ends lost 4 bases at V and 4 bases at J; junction bases unmatched: 5. CDR1 and CDR2 (germline): MNHEY, SMNVEV (reference sequence). This CDR3 is built from 15 residues. The CDR3 is CASSSLLAGADTQYF. As DNA, the CDR3 is TGTGCCAGCAGTTCACTCCTAGCGGGAGCAGATACGCAGTATTTT.

The table lists this clonotype with many counts. The CDR3 is CSARYSENLGQPQHF. The CDR3 DNA is TGCAGTGCTCGATACAGCGAAAACTTGGGTCAGCCCCAGCATTTT. V is TRBV20-1 and J is TRBJ1-5, with D hard to call. CDR3 size: 15 residues. The V end lost 5 bases, the J end lost 6 bases, and 20 bases lay between the germline ends. Per the germline V gene, CDR1 is DFQATT and CDR2 is SNEGSKA (reference sequence).

This sequence joins TRBV19 and TRBJ1-1, with D perhaps matching TRBD1 (6 bases). Trimming removed 3 bases at V and 5 bases at J, with 13 bases between. The CDR3 loop spans 14 amino acids. CDR1 and CDR2 from the germline V gene are LNHDA and SQIVND (reference sequence). CDR3 in amino acids: CASSIGLQGTEAFF. The CDR3 coding sequence is TGTGCCAGTAGTATTGGACTTCAGGGGACTGAAGCTTTCTTT.

This clonotype was observed at least ten times. This chain uses TRBV28 with TRBJ1-6; D remains ambiguous. The V gene's germline CDR1 is MDHEN and CDR2 SYDVKM. Trimming stripped 2 bases from V and 0 bases from J, with 8 bases between. This CDR3 comprises 16 residues. The CDR3 protein is CASSLDRVSYNSPLHF. CDR3 bases: TGTGCCAGCAGTTTAGATCGGGTCTCCTATAATTCACCCCTCCACTTT.

This clonotype has at least ten counts. Here the CDR3 reads CASSTARVEQFF. As DNA, the CDR3 is TGTGCCAGTAGTACCGCCAGGGTCGAGCAGTTCTTC. V is TRBV19 and J is TRBJ2-1, with D perhaps TRBD1 (5 bases). This CDR3 contains 12 residues. V lost 4 bases to trimming and J lost 10 bases, with 11 bases between them. The V gene's germline CDR1 is LNHDA and CDR2 SQIVND (reference sequence).

Concerning this clonotype itself: One base separates it from a far larger clone, so it is likely a read error. The chain combines TRBV5-5 with TRBJ2-7; maybe TRBD2 (6 bases). Germline loops: CDR1 SGHKS, CDR2 YYEKEE (reference sequence). The CDR3 has 17 residues. The DNA of the CDR3 is TGCGCCAGCAACCCTCTACCCCAGATTAGCGGCACCCACGAGCAGTACTTC. Amino acids: CASNPLPQISGTHEQYF.

In this sample, this clonotype turned up many times. This chain connects TRBV6-1 to TRBJ1-1, with D maybe TRBD1 (5 bases). This CDR3 contains 13 residues. Germline V CDR1 and CDR2: MNHNS, SASEGT. With 3 bases removed from V and 3 bases from J, the gap between germline ends came to 8 bases. The CDR3: CASSDRVHTEAFF. The CDR3 DNA reads as TGTGCCAGCAGTGACAGGGTCCACACTGAAGCTTTCTTT.

Many counts were recorded for this clonotype. V is TRBV11-3 and J is TRBJ1-4, with TRBD1 matching over 7 bases. In germline, CDR1 is SGHNT, CDR2 YENEEA. After removal of 5 bases from V and 4 bases from J, the junction contained 7 bases not matched to a gene. This CDR3 is 15 amino acids long. The CDR3 DNA sequence: TGTGCCAGCAGCCCTCTCGGGACAGTTAATGAAAAACTGTTTTTT. This codes for CASSPLGTVNEKLFF. Full variable domain (rest looked up from reference TRBV11-3 and TRBJ1-4): EAGVVQSPRYKIIEKKQPVAFWCNPISGHNTLYWYLQNLGQGPELLIRYENEEAVDDSQLPKDRFSAERLKGVDSTLKIQPAELGDSAVYLCASSPLGTVNEKLFFGSGTQLSVL.

This clonotype has more than one count but fewer than ten. The chain has TRBV5-1 and TRBJ2-3, with 8 bases matching TRBD2. Germline V CDR1 and CDR2: SGHRS, YFSETQ. CDR3 length equals 18 residues. The V gene end was trimmed by 2 bases and the J gene end by 0 bases; junction bases not matched to a gene: 11. This chain's CDR3 is CASSFALADYISTDTQYF. CDR3 DNA: TGCGCCAGCAGCTTTGCACTAGCGGATTACATTAGCACAGATACGCAGTATTTT.

J is TRBJ2-7 and V is TRBV20-1; tentatively, D is TRBD2 (6 bases). V lost 0 bases, J lost 0 bases, and 9 bases lay in between. Germline loops: CDR1 DFQATT, CDR2 SNEGSKA (reference sequence). The CDR3 is 14 amino acids. The CDR3: CSARDGGFSYEQYF. The CDR3 DNA reads TGCAGTGCTAGAGATGGGGGGTTCTCCTACGAGCAGTACTTC.

This clonotype was recorded many times. This chain joins TRBV6-5 and TRBJ1-1, with D unclear. This CDR3 is 14 amino acids long. V was pared by 3 bases and J by 4 bases, with 12 bases between. Germline V CDR1 and CDR2: MNHEY, SVGAGI. The CDR3 nucleotides read TGTGCCAGCAGTTATGCTTCGACGGCCACTGAAGCTTTCTTT. It specifies CASSYASTATEAFF.

Of note for this clonotype: A much bigger clone sits one base away, suggesting this may be a read error. The chain combines TRBV5-6 with TRBJ2-4, with 11 bases aligning to TRBD2. This CDR3 contains 15 residues. The V gene's germline CDR1 is SGHDT and CDR2 YYEEEE. CDR3 loop: CASSLELAGVNIRYF. DNA for the CDR3: TGTGCCAGCAGCTTGGAACTAGCGGGAGTGAACATTCGGTACTTC.

V is TRBV5-5 and J is TRBJ2-1, with 14 bases identical to TRBD2. Germline V lookup: CDR1 SGHKS, CDR2 YYEKEE (reference sequence). CDR3 length: 17 residues. V shed 1 base, J shed 7 bases, and the junction held 7 bases outside the gene matches. The CDR3, as DNA: TGTGCCAGCAGCTTGACCGCGACTAGCGGGAGGGAGAATGAGCAGTTCTTC. This translates into CASSLTATSGRENEQFF.